This TCR beta chain was observed in a study of T cell responses to AZD1222 COVID-19 vaccine. Study summary: Whether given at about 4 or about 12 weeks, second doses were pooled. Findings and limits, study-wide: Regions left unmutated in variants are reportedly the target of nearly half of spike-specific TCRs. Of the AZD1222 recipients, only 5 to 7 were seropositive at baseline.

With regard to this clone: The antigen remains undetermined.

Assay: immunoSEQ multiplex PCR; the TCRdb copy retains only in-frame clones and omits some. The sample holds about 88,000 clones; 89% are singletons and the top ten take over 2%. The material was peripheral blood, obtained on day 0 of AZD1222 vaccination. This TCR derives from an adult in good health.

CDR3 DNA: TGTGCCAGCAGACACGGGGCAGGGGGAGAGACCCAGTACTTC. Amino acids: CASRHGAGGETQYF. This chain connects TRBV11-2 to TRBJ2-5, with 7 positions matching TRBD1. In germline, CDR1 is SGHAT, CDR2 FQNNGV. With 6 bases clipped from V and 4 bases from J, the junction kept 8 bases outside the gene matches. This CDR3 is 14 amino acids long.